This is a list of T cell receptor beta chains from one sample in a study of T cell repertoires in cytomegalovirus infection. TCRdb reanalysed the reads using MiXCR and keeps one entry per CDR3 protein. The data show about a million distinct CDR3 sequences, 31% seen once. These receptors' antigens are unknown. The sequenced sample was cultured CD8+ T cells from PBMCs, obtained from culture after CMV antigen stimulation. The receptors were gathered from a human donor in good health (CMV status not recorded). Some clones in this sample may be carry-over from other donors' samples. The CDR3 runs from the conserved cysteine through the conserved F or W. Fields, in order: D gene, clone size, V gene, J gene, CDR3 protein, CDR3 DNA. A D gene is named only where the DNA matches it firmly. Size is omitted from some rows. Given values are once, few, many or a class for expanded clones.

TRBD1,.,TRBV5-6,TRBJ1-5,CASSLVGQAQHF,TGTGCCAGCAGCTTGGTGGGACAGGCCCAGCATTTT
.,.,TRBV6-1,TRBJ2-1,CASSERDTNYNEQFF,TGTGCCAGCAGTGAAAGGGACACTAACTACAATGAGCAGTTCTTC
.,.,TRBV5-6,TRBJ1-2,CASSSGHSNYGYTF,TGTGCCAGCAGCTCAGGACATTCTAACTATGGCTACACCTTC
.,.,TRBV4-2,TRBJ2-1,CASSQDIGYVQFF,TGTGCCAGCAGCCAAGATATAGGTTATGTACAGTTCTTC
.,many,TRBV12-3/TRBV12-4,TRBJ2-3,CASSPTTDTQYF,TGTGCCAGCAGTCCGACCACAGATACGCAGTATTTT
TRBD1,.,TRBV27,TRBJ1-5,CASSRGTGILGNQPQHF,TGTGCCAGCAGTCGGGGGACAGGGATATTAGGCAATCAGCCCCAGCATTTT
.,few,TRBV7-4,TRBJ2-1,CASSQTGTNRYNEQFF,TGTGCCAGCAGCCAGACCGGGACAAATCGCTACAATGAGCAGTTCTTC
TRBD1,.,TRBV29-1,TRBJ1-4,CSVTDRATNEKLFF,TGCAGCGTCACCGACAGGGCGACTAATGAAAAACTGTTTTTT
TRBD2,.,TRBV7-9,TRBJ2-3,CASSSRWTSGGTDTQYF,TGTGCCAGCAGCTCACGCTGGACTAGCGGGGGCACAGATACGCAGTATTTT
TRBD2,.,TRBV19,TRBJ2-1,CASSELAGTYNEQFF,TGTGCCAGTAGCGAACTAGCGGGAACCTACAATGAGCAGTTCTTC
.,.,TRBV20-1,TRBJ2-7,CSAIPFGVEQYF,TGCAGTGCTATCCCTTTCGGGGTCGAGCAGTACTTC
TRBD1,.,TRBV27,TRBJ1-1,CASSFGTGSTEAFF,TGTGCCAGCAGTTTCGGGACAGGAAGCACTGAAGCTTTCTTT
.,.,TRBV5-5,TRBJ1-1,CASSFFLSGGSEAFF,TGTGCCAGCAGCTTCTTCCTCTCGGGCGGCTCTGAAGCTTTCTTT
.,once,TRBV19,TRBJ2-5,CASSIDLETQYF,TGTGCCAGTAGTATAGATCTGGAGACCCAGTACTTC
.,.,TRBV6-8,TRBJ1-1,CATSDGWSTEAFF,TGTGCCACCTCGGACGGGTGGAGCACTGAAGCTTTCTTT
TRBD1,.,TRBV15,TRBJ1-4,CATSKRQGYNEKLFF,TGTGCCACCAGCAAACGACAGGGGTATAATGAAAAACTGTTTTTT
.,many,TRBV11-1,TRBJ2-5,CASSPSGPRWKYF,TGTGCCAGCAGCCCTTCGGGCCCGCGGTGGAAGTACTTC
TRBD1,many,TRBV7-2,TRBJ1-5,CASKGAGGNQPQHF,TGTGCCAGCAAGGGGGCCGGTGGCAATCAGCCCCAGCATTTT
.,.,TRBV19,TRBJ1-1,CASSIDGRAEAFF,TGTGCTAGTAGTATAGATGGTCGGGCTGAAGCTTTCTTT
.,.,TRBV15,TRBJ2-4,CATSESRGAKNIQYF,TGTGCCACCAGCGAATCGAGGGGGGCAAAAAACATTCAGTACTTC
.,.,TRBV7-8,TRBJ1-4,CASSHTGIGEKLFF,TGTGCCAGCAGTCATACAGGGATCGGTGAAAAACTGTTTTTT
TRBD1,.,TRBV4-1,TRBJ2-3,CASSQVGTAPLPDTQYF,TGCGCCAGCAGCCAAGTAGGGACAGCTCCCCTCCCAGATACGCAGTATTTT
.,many,TRBV4-1,TRBJ2-5,CASSQPGEPEETQYF,TGCGCCAGCAGCCAACCAGGGGAGCCGGAGGAGACCCAGTACTTC
.,few,TRBV3-1,TRBJ2-2,CASSQEGVNTGELFF,TGTGCCAGCAGCCAAGAGGGGGTGAACACCGGGGAGCTGTTTTTT
TRBD1,few,TRBV20-1,TRBJ2-1,CSAHEPGQGSYNEQFF,TGCAGTGCTCACGAACCGGGACAGGGTTCCTACAATGAGCAGTTCTTC
.,.,TRBV7-8,TRBJ1-6,CASSHDRYGSTLHF,TGTGCCAGCAGTCATGACAGATACGGGTCAACCCTCCACTTT
TRBD1,many,TRBV4-1,TRBJ1-1,CASSQDRGDTEAFF,TGCGCCAGCAGCCAGGACAGGGGGGATACTGAAGCTTTCTTT
.,.,TRBV6-1,TRBJ1-5,CASNPQGMGQPQHF,TGTGCCAGCAATCCTCAGGGGATGGGTCAGCCCCAGCATTTT
.,few,TRBV4-3,TRBJ2-1,CASSQDKGTLPNEQFF,TGCGCCAGCAGCCAAGATAAGGGAACGCTACCCAATGAGCAGTTCTTC
.,.,TRBV5-1,TRBJ1-2,CASSLETAGTPNYGYTF,TGCGCCAGCAGCTTGGAGACAGCTGGGACCCCTAACTATGGCTACACCTTC
.,.,TRBV27,TRBJ2-3,CASSLGGVPNTQYF,TGTGCCAGCAGTTTAGGTGGGGTCCCTAATACGCAGTATTTT
.,.,TRBV5-4,TRBJ2-5,CAIPGDPQETQYF,TGTGCCATCCCAGGGGACCCCCAAGAGACCCAGTACTTC
.,.,TRBV27,TRBJ1-2,CASSKTRGNYGYTF,TGTGCCAGCAGTAAGACCCGGGGGAACTATGGCTACACCTTC
.,.,TRBV20-1,TRBJ2-2,CSARDRTRLDTGELFF,TGCAGTGCTAGGGACAGAACACGTCTTGACACCGGGGAGCTGTTTTTT
.,.,TRBV6-2/TRBV6-3,TRBJ1-2,CASRRDLYTF,TGTGCCAGCAGGCGGGACCTCTACACCTTC
.,few,TRBV29-1,TRBJ1-2,CSVEDRVLDGYTF,TGCAGCGTTGAAGACAGGGTCTTGGATGGCTACACCTTC
.,many,TRBV7-8,TRBJ1-4,CASSLGPADTTNEKLFF,TGTGCCAGCAGCTTAGGGCCAGCCGATACAACTAATGAAAAACTGTTTTTT
TRBD1,.,TRBV6-6,TRBJ2-1,CASSPTIQGQDNEQFF,TGTGCCAGCAGTCCTACGATCCAGGGACAGGACAATGAGCAGTTCTTC
TRBD1,few,TRBV12-3/TRBV12-4,TRBJ1-1,CASRRTGGRNTEAFF,TGTGCCAGCAGGCGTACAGGGGGCCGGAACACTGAAGCTTTCTTT
.,.,TRBV12-3/TRBV12-4,TRBJ2-3,CASSLVVTSTDTQYF,TGTGCCAGCAGTTTAGTAGTGACTAGCACAGATACGCAGTATTTT
.,.,TRBV6-6,TRBJ2-7,CASSVTLLGGESSYEQYF,TGTGCCAGCAGTGTGACCCTCCTCGGTGGAGAGAGCTCCTACGAGCAGTACTTC
.,.,TRBV5-1,TRBJ2-1,CASSPSAGHHNEQFF,TGCGCCAGCAGCCCCTCGGCGGGGCACCACAATGAGCAGTTCTTC
TRBD1,.,TRBV10-3,TRBJ2-7,CAISTPGGWYEQYF,TGTGCCATCAGTACCCCAGGGGGCTGGTACGAGCAGTACTTC
TRBD2,few,TRBV12-3/TRBV12-4,TRBJ2-1,CASSSTSGLYNEQFF,TGTGCCAGCAGTTCGACTAGCGGGCTTTACAATGAGCAGTTCTTC
TRBD1,.,TRBV5-4,TRBJ1-2,CASSNWTGEYGYTF,TGTGCCAGCAGCAATTGGACAGGGGAATATGGCTACACCTTC
.,.,TRBV5-6,TRBJ2-3,CASSLEFFTDTQYF,TGTGCCAGCAGCTTGGAGTTTTTCACAGATACGCAGTATTTT
.,.,TRBV7-9,TRBJ2-2,CASSIGQNTGELFF,TGTGCCAGCAGCATCGGACAGAACACCGGGGAGCTGTTTTTT
TRBD2,.,TRBV27,TRBJ2-1,CAILKWTSGGYNEQFF,TGTGCCATCCTGAAATGGACTAGCGGGGGATACAATGAGCAGTTCTTC
.,.,TRBV20-1,TRBJ1-2,CSAREGLDGYTF,TGCAGTGCTAGAGAGGGGTTGGATGGCTACACCTTC
TRBD1,.,TRBV10-3,TRBJ1-2,CASQGLGYTF,TGTGCCTCACAGGGGCTTGGCTACACCTTC